Below, 19 T cell receptor beta chains from the same sample are listed, as sequenced in a study of molecular identifiers for immune sequencing clone quantification. TCRdb redid the calling of the PCR reads with MiXCR, one entry per CDR3 protein. The sample has 85,000 to 100,000 distinct CDR3 sequences, 20% to 25% seen once. The sample was naive CD8+ T cells from blood, with Jurkat cell RNA spiked in. Subset specified: FACS-sorted CD8+CD4-CCR7+CD45RA+ naive T cells. Source of these receptors: a human donor in good health. Some libraries in this study had Jurkat cell RNA spiked in.

In regard to this clonotype: This may be a read error, as it is one base from a much larger clone. The rearrangement joins TRBV9 to TRBJ1-1, with D possibly TRBD1 on 5 matching bases. This CDR3 is 12 amino acids long. CDR1 SGDLS and CDR2 YYNGEE come from the germline V gene. V lost 7 bases and J lost 8, with 15 bases in between. CDR3 amino acids: CASCPGAGEAFF. The CDR3 nucleotides are TGTGCCAGCTGCCCCGGGGCAGGCGAAGCTTTCTTT.

V and J are TRBV6-1 and TRBJ2-7, with D perhaps matching TRBD1 (5 bases). Between the trimmed V and J ends, which lost 6 bases and 0 bases, there was a span of 9 bases. Germline loops: CDR1 MNHNS, CDR2 SASEGT. The CDR3 covers 13 residues. DNA of the CDR3: TGTGCCAGCAGGACAGTAGGCTCCTACGAGCAGTACTTC. Its protein product is CASRTVGSYEQYF.

For this clonotype: A much larger clonotype is one base distant, so this may be a read error. V gene TRBV4-3 combines with J gene TRBJ2-7; D is perhaps TRBD1 or TRBD2 (5 bases each). This CDR3 region has 14 residues. Germline-derived CDR1 and CDR2 are LGHNA and YSLEER. The chain's CDR3 is CASSQDEGTYGQYF. Written as DNA, the CDR3 is TGCGCCAGCAGCCAAGATGAGGGGACCTACGGGCAGTACTTC.

J is TRBJ2-5 and V is TRBV6-1; D is unclear. CDR1 is MNHNS and CDR2 is SASEGT in the germline V gene. The V gene lost 11 bases and the J gene lost 0 bases, with 10 bases spanning the gap. The CDR3 consists of 12 residues. The CDR3 sequence: CARTQDQETQYF. CDR3 bases: TGTGCCCGCACGCAGGACCAAGAGACCCAGTACTTC.

This clonotype has ten or more counts. The V call is TRBV6-5, the J call TRBJ1-2; TRBD1 matches 7 bases. J lost 4 bases, V lost 0 bases, and 11 bases had no gene match. This CDR3 has 17 amino acids. In germline, CDR1 is MNHEY, CDR2 SVGAGI. This chain's CDR3 is CASSYSRDSRPAYGYTF. As DNA, the CDR3 is TGTGCCAGCAGTTACTCTCGGGACAGCCGACCGGCCTATGGCTACACCTTC.

There are many counts of this clonotype. This chain links TRBV6-5 with TRBJ2-7; 10 bases fit TRBD2. Germline V gene lookup returns CDR1 MNHEY and CDR2 SVGAGI. The V and J ends lost 6 bases and 2 bases, in that order; junction bases with no gene match: 7. This CDR3 region has 15 residues. The CDR3 DNA follows: TGTGCCAGCAGGCCTAGGACTAGCGGTACCTACGAGCAGTACTTC. This sequence encodes CASRPRTSGTYEQYF.

Regarding this clonotype: A much larger clone is a single base away; this may be a read error. The V gene is TRBV4-3, the J gene TRBJ2-5; TRBD1 is a possible D gene (5 bases). The CDR3 has 16 amino acids. Germline CDR1 is LGHNA and CDR2 is YSLEER. This chain's CDR3 is CASSQDVSTVQETQHF. For the CDR3, the DNA is TGCGCCAGCAGCCAAGACGTCTCGACAGTCCAAGAGACCCAGCACTTC.

Points on this clonotype: It may be a read error: a sequence one base away is much more abundant. This chain joins TRBV4-3 and TRBJ1-5; D is unresolved. Per the germline V gene, CDR1 is LGHNA and CDR2 is YSLEER. The CDR3 sequence is 15 residues long. The CDR3 coding sequence is TGCGCCCGCAGCCAAGGACGGGGTATTATGGAGCCCCAGCATTTT. Translation gives CARSQGRGIMEPQHF.

Comments on this clonotype: One end of the junction varies from germline; a read error may be responsible. This sequence joins TRBV7-9 and TRBJ2-2, with 7 bases fitting TRBD1. Germline V gene data show CDR1 as SEHNR and CDR2 as FQNEAQ (reference sequence). The CDR3 sequence is 19 residues long. CDR3 amino acids: CAGSLPNGQAPPNTGELFF. The CDR3 DNA reads as TGTGCCGGCAGCCTCCCGAACGGACAGGCCCCCCCGAACACCGGGGAGCTGTTTTTT.

CDR3 nucleotides: TGTGCCACCAGCCCCCAGGCAATAGGGTTCACCGGGGAGCTGTTTTTT. Translation gives CATSPQAIGFTGELFF. V is TRBV15 and J is TRBJ2-2; no firm D call. V lost 5 bases and J 4 bases, leaving 17 bases between the germline ends. This CDR3 is built from 16 residues. Germline values: CDR1 LNHNV, CDR2 YYDKDF (reference sequence).

This clonotype was recorded at least ten times. The chain carries TRBV6-6 and TRBJ2-7; D remains ambiguous. The CDR3 is 14 residues long. Between the trimmed V and J ends, which lost 8 bases and 2 bases, there was a span of 16 bases. Germline V gives CDR1 MNHNY, CDR2 SVGAGI (reference sequence). The CDR3: CASHPAEAPYEQYF. As DNA, the CDR3 is TGTGCCAGCCACCCGGCGGAAGCCCCCTACGAGCAGTACTTC.

Remarks on this clonotype: A much larger clone is a single base away; this may be a read error. The conserved final phenylalanine or tryptophan is absent from the CDR3, which likely points to a read error. V is TRBV6-5 and J is TRBJ2-1; 11 bases match TRBD1. The V and J ends lost 2 bases and 9 bases, in that order; junction bases with no gene match: 6. The CDR3 sequence is 15 residues long. Germline CDR1 and CDR2: MNHEY and SVGAGI. CDR3 residues: CASSYRDRGDTEQFL. CDR3 bases: TGTGCCAGCAGTTACCGGGACAGGGGGGACACTGAGCAGTTCCTC.

The table lists this clonotype with many counts. V usage is TRBV5-5 and J usage is TRBJ2-7, with a possible D match to TRBD1 (5 bases). The CDR3 has 14 residues. The V end lost 3 bases, the J end lost 0 bases, and 10 bases lay between the germline ends. The V gene's germline CDR1 is SGHKS and CDR2 YYEKEE (reference sequence). The CDR3 bases are TGTGCCAGCAGCTCGTTGGACAACTCCTACGAGCAGTACTTC. Translating it yields CASSSLDNSYEQYF.

This clonotype appeared many times. The chain combines TRBV6-2 or TRBV6-3 with TRBJ2-1, with D possibly being TRBD2 (5 bases). V lost 4 bases to trimming and J lost 9 bases, with 10 bases between them. Germline loops: CDR1 MNHEY, CDR2 SVGEGT. This CDR3 is built from 12 residues. CDR3 coding DNA: TGTGCCAGCAGTTTCATGGGGAGTGAGCAGTTCTTC. This gives the protein CASSFMGSEQFF.

This clonotype was observed many times. The chain employs TRBV6-2 or TRBV6-3 and TRBJ2-7; D remains unclear. With 7 bases removed from V and 0 bases from J, the gap between germline ends came to 10 bases. From germline, CDR1 is MNHEY and CDR2 SVGEGT. The CDR3 runs to 13 residues. CDR3 in amino acids: CASNDANSYEQYF. DNA for the CDR3: TGTGCCAGCAACGACGCGAACTCCTACGAGCAGTACTTC.

This clonotype was found many times. The chain joins TRBV20-1 to TRBJ2-7; D may match TRBD1 or TRBD2 (5 bases each). Trimming shortened V by 2 bases and J by 4 bases, and 18 bases separated the two germline ends. Germline assignment: CDR1 DFQATT and CDR2 SNEGSKA (reference sequence). The CDR3 totals 15 residues. Here the CDR3 DNA reads TGCAGTGCTAGACTCCGGGACGGGTGGGGTTACGAGCAGTACTTC. Its translation: CSARLRDGWGYEQYF.

V gene TRBV6-1 combines with J gene TRBJ1-4, with D hard to call. Germline CDR1 reads MNHNS; CDR2 reads SASEGT. CDR3 length: 16 residues. Trimming took 2 bases from V and 3 from J, leaving 13 bases between them. CDR3 sequence: CASSEFSYGPNEKLFF. CDR3 bases: TGTGCCAGCAGTGAATTTTCCTACGGGCCTAATGAAAAACTGTTTTTT.

The chain combines TRBV27 with TRBJ1-1; D remains unclear. V was shortened by 0 bases and J by 1 base, with 3 bases between the two germline ends. The CDR3 is 13 residues long. Germline V gene lookup returns CDR1 MNHEY and CDR2 SMNVEV (reference sequence). CDR3 nucleotide sequence: TGTGCCAGCAGTTTATCATGGAACACTGAAGCTTTCTTT. Translation gives CASSLSWNTEAFF.

This clonotype came up many times. V and J are TRBV5-1 and TRBJ1-1; 8 bases map to TRBD1. The ends lost 3 bases at V and 5 bases at J; junction bases unmatched: 6. Germline V CDR1 and CDR2: SGHRS, YFSETQ. The CDR3 has 14 amino acids. This chain's CDR3 is CASSSGTGLTEAFF. The CDR3 nucleotides read TGCGCCAGCAGCTCTGGGACAGGATTGACTGAAGCTTTCTTT.